This entry is about one T cell receptor (beta chain). The antigen is not known. As processed by the authors: After removing out-of-frame reads, around 2.2 million distinct TCRbeta sequences remained. Measured with immunoSEQ multiplex PCR; TCRdb has only the in-frame clones, and not every one. That table gives V, J and clone size, and the DNA gave D and trimming. The data contain 40,000 to 55,000 clones, around 80% of them singletons. The sort gate was single viable CD3+CD4+CD8-CD45RO+ cells for memory CD4+ T cells. CMV serostatus came from serum IgG against pp150, pp28, p38, p52. The record originates from a study of memory CD4+ T cells and cytomegalovirus serostatus. Study-wide results and caveats: Each of approximately 63 CMV-associated TCRbeta sequences occurred in one to five individuals.

The clonotype was recovered from an adult in good health and CMV-seronegative. Sequencing used memory CD4+ T cells from blood.

CDR3 bases: TGTGCCAGCAGCCAAGTTGGGCAGGGGGTGGGCTCTGGAAACACCATATATTTT. Its protein product is CASSQVGQGVGSGNTIYF. V and J are TRBV4-2 and TRBJ1-3; the match to TRBD1 covers 7 bases. Germline-derived CDR1 and CDR2 are LGHNA and YNFKEQ. V shed 1 base, J shed 0 bases, and the junction held 9 bases outside the gene matches. The CDR3 is 18 residues long.